This T cell receptor beta chain was obtained from a study of CD8+ T cells in alopecia areata. The authors extracted RNA and reverse transcribed it into cDNA as the sequencing template. Sequencing was performed with immunoSEQ multiplex PCR; in TCRdb, only in-frame clones are kept and a portion is missing. The sample includes 150,000 to 200,000 clones, approximately 59% of them seen just once. As to treatment: oral pan-JAK inhibitor, 5-10 mg twice daily. The J segment lost 2 bases and the V segment lost 10 bases, leaving 2 bases of the junction unmatched. CDR3 length: 12 residues. Per germline, CDR1 ENHRY and CDR2 SYGVKD. The sample holds a few counts of this clone.

The material was CD4+ T cells sorted from blood, obtained at week 56, from a patient treated with tofacitinib. The J gene is TRBJ2-3, the V gene TRBV10-3; 8 bases align to TRBD2. This receptor was obtained from a human donor with alopecia areata. The DNA of the CDR3 is TGTGCCACGACTAGCGACACAGATACGCAGTATTTT. Its protein is CATTSDTDTQYF.